This T cell receptor beta chain stems from a study of blood T cells in healthy people across ages. The CDR3 has 14 amino acids. V was cut by 1 base and J by 1 base, with 10 bases left in between. In germline, CDR1 is DFQATT, CDR2 SNEGSKA (reference sequence). This clonotype turned up a few times. Through a sample-barcoded 5' primer and a J-beta primer mix, a second PCR was run for roughly 7 to 12 cycles. One entry per CDR3 protein, called by TCRdb with MiXCR from the 5' RACE reads. In the table there are 550,000 to 650,000 distinct CDR3 sequences, roughly a quarter of which are singletons. These data also formed part of another study, on T cells of mothers and their children.

The genes are TRBV20-1 and TRBJ2-5; D gene unclear. Material: blood. This receptor was identified in a boy aged 2 to 9 in good health. Here the CDR3 reads CSARGVTLQETQYF. As DNA, the CDR3 is TGCAGTGCTAGAGGCGTAACTCTCCAAGAGACCCAGTACTTC.